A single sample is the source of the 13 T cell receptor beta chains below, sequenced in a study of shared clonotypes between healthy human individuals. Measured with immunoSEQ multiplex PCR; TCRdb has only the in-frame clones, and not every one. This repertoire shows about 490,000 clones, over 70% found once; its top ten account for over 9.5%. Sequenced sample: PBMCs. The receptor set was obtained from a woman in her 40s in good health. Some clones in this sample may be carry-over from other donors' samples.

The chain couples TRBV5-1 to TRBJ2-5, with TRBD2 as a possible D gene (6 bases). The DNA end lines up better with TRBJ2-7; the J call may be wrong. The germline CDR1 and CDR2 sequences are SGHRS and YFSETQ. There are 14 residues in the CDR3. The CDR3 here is CASRPLPGVYEQYF. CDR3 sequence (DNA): TGCGCCAGCCGCCCCCTGCCGGGGGTCTACGAGCAGTACTTC.

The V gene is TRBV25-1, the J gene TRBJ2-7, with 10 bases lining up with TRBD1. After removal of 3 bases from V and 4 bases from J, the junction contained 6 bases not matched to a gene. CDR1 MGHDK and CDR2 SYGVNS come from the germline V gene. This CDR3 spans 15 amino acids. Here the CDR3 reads CASSEPGQGQYEQYF. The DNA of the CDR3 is TGTGCCAGCAGTGAGCCGGGACAGGGGCAATACGAGCAGTACTTC.

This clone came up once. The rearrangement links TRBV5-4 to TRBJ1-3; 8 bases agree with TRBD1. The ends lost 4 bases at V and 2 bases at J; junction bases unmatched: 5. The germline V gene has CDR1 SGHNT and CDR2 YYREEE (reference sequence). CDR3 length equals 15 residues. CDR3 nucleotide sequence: TGTGCCAGCAGCCTGGGACAGGTCCCTGGAAACACCATATATTTT. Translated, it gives CASSLGQVPGNTIYF.

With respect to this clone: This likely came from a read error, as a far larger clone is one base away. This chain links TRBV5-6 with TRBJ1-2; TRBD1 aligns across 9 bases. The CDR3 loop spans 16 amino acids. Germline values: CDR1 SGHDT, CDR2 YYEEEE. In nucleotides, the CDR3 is TGTGCCAGCAGCGATTTGGGACAGGGATTGAACTATGGCCACACCTTC. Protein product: CASSDLGQGLNYGHTF. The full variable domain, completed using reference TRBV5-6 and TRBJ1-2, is DAGVTQSPTHLIKTRGQQVTLRCSPKSGHDTVSWYQQALGQGPQFIFQYYEEEERQRGNFPDRFSGHQFPNYSSELNVNALLLGDSALYLCASSDLGQGLNYGHTFGSGTRLTVV.

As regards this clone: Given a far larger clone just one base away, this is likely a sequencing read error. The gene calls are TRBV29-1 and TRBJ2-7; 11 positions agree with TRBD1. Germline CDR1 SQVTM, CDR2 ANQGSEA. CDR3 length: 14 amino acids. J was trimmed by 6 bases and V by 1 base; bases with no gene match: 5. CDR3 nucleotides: TGCAGCGTTGAAGGGGACAGGGGGATCTGCGAGCAGTACTTC. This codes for CSVEGDRGICEQYF.

Here the CDR3 DNA reads TGCGCCAGCAGCTTGATCGGGGCCAACACTGAAGCTTTCTTT. It yields the protein CASSLIGANTEAFF. The chain couples TRBV5-1 to TRBJ1-1; possibly TRBD1 for D (5 bases). Germline assignment: CDR1 SGHRS and CDR2 YFSETQ. Trimming pared 1 base from V and 2 bases from J, leaving 9 bases between. The CDR3 length is 14 residues.

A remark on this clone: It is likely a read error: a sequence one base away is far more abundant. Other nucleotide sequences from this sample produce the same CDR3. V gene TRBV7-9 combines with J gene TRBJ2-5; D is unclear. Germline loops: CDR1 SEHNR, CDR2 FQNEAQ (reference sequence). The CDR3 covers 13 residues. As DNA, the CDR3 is TGCGCCAGCAGCTTGGGATTGCTGGAGACCCAGTACTTC. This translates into CASSLGLLETQYF.

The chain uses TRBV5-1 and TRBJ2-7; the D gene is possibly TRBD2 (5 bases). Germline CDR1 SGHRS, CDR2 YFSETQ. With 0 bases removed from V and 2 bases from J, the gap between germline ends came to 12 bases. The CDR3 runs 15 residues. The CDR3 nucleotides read TGCGCCAGCAGCTTGGAGCGGCCCCCACCCTACGAGCAGTACTTC. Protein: CASSLERPPPYEQYF. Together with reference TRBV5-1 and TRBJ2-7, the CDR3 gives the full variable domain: KAGVTQTPRYLIKTRGQQVTLSCSPISGHRSVSWYQQTPGQGLQFLFEYFSETQRNKGNFPGRFSGRQFSNSRSEMNVSTLELGDSALYLCASSLERPPPYEQYFGPGTRLTVT.

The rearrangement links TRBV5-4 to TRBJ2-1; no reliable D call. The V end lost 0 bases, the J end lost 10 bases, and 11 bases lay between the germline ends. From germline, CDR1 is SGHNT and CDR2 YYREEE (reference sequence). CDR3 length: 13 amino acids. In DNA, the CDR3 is TGTGCCAGCAGCTTGGACCGGGTGGGAGAGCAGTTCTTC. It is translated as CASSLDRVGEQFF. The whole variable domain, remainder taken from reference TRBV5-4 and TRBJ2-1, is ETGVTQSPTHLIKTRGQQVTLRCSSQSGHNTVSWYQQALGQGPQFIFQYYREEENGRGNFPPRFSGLQFPNYSSELNVNALELDDSALYLCASSLDRVGEQFFGPGTRLTVL.

DNA for the CDR3: TGTGCCACCAGCAGAAAAGCGGGAGGGAAAGAGACCCAGTACTTC. It encodes CATSRKAGGKETQYF. V and J are TRBV15 and TRBJ2-5; 10 nucleotides line up with TRBD2. The CDR3 is 15 residues long. From germline, CDR1 is LNHNV and CDR2 YYDKDF (reference sequence). Germline trimming cut 2 bases from V and 3 bases from J; bases unmatched to any gene: 3.

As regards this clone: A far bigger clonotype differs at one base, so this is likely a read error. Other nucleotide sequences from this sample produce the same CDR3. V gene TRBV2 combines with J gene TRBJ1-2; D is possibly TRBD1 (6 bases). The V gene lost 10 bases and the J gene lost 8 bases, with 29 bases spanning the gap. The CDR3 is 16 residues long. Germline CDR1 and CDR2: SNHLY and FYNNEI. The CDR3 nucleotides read TGTGCCAACTCTATCTGGACAGCCAAAATAAGACGGGGCTACACCTTC. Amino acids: CANSIWTAKIRRGYTF.

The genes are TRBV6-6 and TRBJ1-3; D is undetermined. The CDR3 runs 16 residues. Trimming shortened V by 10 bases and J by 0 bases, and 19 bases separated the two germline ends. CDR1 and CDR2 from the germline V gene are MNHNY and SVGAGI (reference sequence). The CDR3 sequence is CATSYGIPSSGNTIYF. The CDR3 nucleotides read TGTGCCACGAGCTATGGGATCCCTTCCTCTGGAAACACCATATATTTT.

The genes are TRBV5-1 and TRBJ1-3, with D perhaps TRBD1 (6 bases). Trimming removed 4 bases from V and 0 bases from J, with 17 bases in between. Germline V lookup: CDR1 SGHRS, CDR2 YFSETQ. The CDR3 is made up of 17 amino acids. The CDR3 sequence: CASSPGAYSNSGNTIYF. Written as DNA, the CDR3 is TGCGCCAGCAGCCCGGGGGCCTACAGCAACTCTGGAAACACCATATATTTT.